A single T cell receptor (beta chain) is shown here with its context. From its re-call of the 5' RACE reads, TCRdb lists each CDR3 protein once, without DNA. This repertoire includes some 140,000 distinct CDR3 sequences. The data originate from a study of T cells expressing NK-cell markers. CDR1 and CDR2 from the germline V gene are MGHRA and YSYEKL. The CDR3 has 11 residues. The source is a woman aged 45-65 years in good health. The V and J genes are TRBV4-1 and TRBJ2-5. Sequenced: blood T cells: a sorted CD56 or NKG2C T cell subset, CD4+ or CD8+ T cells, or bulk PBMC T cells (not recorded which). Here the CDR3 reads CASSDKETQYF.